Following are 4 T cell receptor beta chains from one sample sequenced in a study of cytomegalovirus exposure and HLA in healthy donors (dated by TCRdb to the late 2010s). Libraries were built with the immunoSEQ multiplex PCR assay. For the multiplex PCR, a mixture combining 60 forward primers for TCR Vbeta segments and 13 reverse primers for TCR Jbeta segments was used. TCRdb took this table from immuneACCESS and kept in-frame rearrangements with V and J called. Such tables lack part of the clones; where checked against another copy, unresolved V genes explain under half of the gap, and the rest is unexplained. In this sample the table shows roughly 130,000 clones, 75% to 85% of which occur a single time. Together, the top ten hold over 2.5% of the sample. Specimen: PBMCs. The receptors shown here come from a male donor in good health and CMV-seronegative.

The chain is built from TRBV7-2 and TRBJ1-1, with a weak D call TRBD1 (6 bases). Trimming stripped 3 bases from V and 4 bases from J, with 15 bases between. The CDR3 has 15 amino acids. CDR1 SGHTA and CDR2 FQGNSA come from the germline V gene. As DNA, the CDR3 is TGTGCCAGCAGCTTTTTTGGGGGCGAGGGCACTGAAGCTTTCTTT. Its translation: CASSFFGGEGTEAFF. Drawing the rest from reference TRBV7-2 and TRBJ1-1, the complete variable domain is GAGVSQSPSNKVTEKGKDVELRCDPISGHTALYWYRQSLGQGLEFLIYFQGNSAPDKSGLPSDRFSAERTGGSVSTLTIQRTQQEDSAVYLCASSFFGGEGTEAFFGQGTRLTVV.

The table lists this clone with a few counts. V is TRBV30 and J is TRBJ2-7; possibly TRBD2 for D (5 bases). Trimming removed 2 bases from V and 5 bases from J, with 13 bases in between. The germline gives CDR1 GTSNPN, CDR2 SVGIG (reference sequence). The CDR3 is made up of 13 amino acids. The DNA for the CDR3 is TGTGCCTGGAGTAGGACTGAGTTCGACGAGCAGTACTTC. Translation: CAWSRTEFDEQYF.

The V gene is TRBV7-9, the J gene TRBJ2-3; 10 bases agree with TRBD2. With 1 base clipped from V and 1 base from J, the junction kept 2 bases outside the gene matches. This CDR3 is 16 amino acids long. Germline assignment: CDR1 SEHNR and CDR2 FQNEAQ (reference sequence). CDR3 region: CASSLGGLAGTDTQYF. CDR3 bases: TGTGCCAGCAGCTTAGGAGGACTAGCGGGCACAGATACGCAGTATTTT.

This clone was observed a handful of times. The chain carries TRBV30 and TRBJ1-2, with D uncertain. The germline gives CDR1 GTSNPN, CDR2 SVGIG (reference sequence). This CDR3 comprises 13 residues. Trimming pared 2 bases from V and 7 bases from J, leaving 14 bases between. DNA of the CDR3: TGTGCCTGGAGTAAATCGGGAGGAACTGGCTACACCTTC. Its protein is CAWSKSGGTGYTF.